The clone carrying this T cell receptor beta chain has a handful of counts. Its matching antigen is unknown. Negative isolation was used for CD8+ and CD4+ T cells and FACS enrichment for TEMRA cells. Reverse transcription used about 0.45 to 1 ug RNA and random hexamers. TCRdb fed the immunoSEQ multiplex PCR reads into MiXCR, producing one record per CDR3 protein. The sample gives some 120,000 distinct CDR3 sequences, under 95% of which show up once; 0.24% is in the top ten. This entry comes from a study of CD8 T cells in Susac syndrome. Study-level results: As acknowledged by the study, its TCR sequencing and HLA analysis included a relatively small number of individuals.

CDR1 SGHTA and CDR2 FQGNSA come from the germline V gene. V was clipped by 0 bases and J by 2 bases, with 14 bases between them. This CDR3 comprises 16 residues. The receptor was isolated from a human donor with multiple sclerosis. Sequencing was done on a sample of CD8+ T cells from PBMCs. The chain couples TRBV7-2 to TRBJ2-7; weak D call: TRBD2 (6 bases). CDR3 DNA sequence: TGTGCCAGCAGCTTAGCGGGAGGCGTCGGAACCTACGAGCAGTACTTC. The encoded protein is CASSLAGGVGTYEQYF.